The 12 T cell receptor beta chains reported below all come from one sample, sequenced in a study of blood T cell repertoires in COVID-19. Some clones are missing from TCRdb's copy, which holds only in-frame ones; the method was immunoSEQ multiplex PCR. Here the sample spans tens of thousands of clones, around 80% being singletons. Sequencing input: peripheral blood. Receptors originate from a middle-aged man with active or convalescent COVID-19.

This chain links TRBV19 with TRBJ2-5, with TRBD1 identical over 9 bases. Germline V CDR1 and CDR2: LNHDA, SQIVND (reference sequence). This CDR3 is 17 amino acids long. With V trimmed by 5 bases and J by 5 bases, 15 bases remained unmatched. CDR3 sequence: CASSVLVGQGDGETQYF. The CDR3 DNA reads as TGTGCCAGTAGTGTTCTAGTGGGACAGGGAGACGGGGAGACCCAGTACTTC. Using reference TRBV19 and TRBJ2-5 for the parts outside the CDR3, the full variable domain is DGGITQSPKYLFRKEGQNVTLSCEQNLNHDAMYWYRQDPGQGLRLIYYSQIVNDFQKGDIAEGYSVSREKKESFPLTVTSAQKNPTAFYLCASSVLVGQGDGETQYFGPGTRLLVL.

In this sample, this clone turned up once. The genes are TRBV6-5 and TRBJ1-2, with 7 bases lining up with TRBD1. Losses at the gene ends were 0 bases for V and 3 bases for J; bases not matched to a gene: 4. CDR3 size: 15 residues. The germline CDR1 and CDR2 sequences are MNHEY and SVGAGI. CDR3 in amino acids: CASSYSTGSDYGYTF. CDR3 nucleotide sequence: TGTGCCAGCAGTTACTCGACAGGGAGTGACTATGGCTACACCTTC.

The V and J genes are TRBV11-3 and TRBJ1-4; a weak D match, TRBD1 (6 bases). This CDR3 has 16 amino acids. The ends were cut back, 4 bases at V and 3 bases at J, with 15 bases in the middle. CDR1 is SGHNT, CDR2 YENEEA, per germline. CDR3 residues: CASSSTEQGSNEKLFF. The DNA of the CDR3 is TGTGCCAGCAGCTCCACCGAACAGGGTTCTAATGAAAAACTGTTTTTT.

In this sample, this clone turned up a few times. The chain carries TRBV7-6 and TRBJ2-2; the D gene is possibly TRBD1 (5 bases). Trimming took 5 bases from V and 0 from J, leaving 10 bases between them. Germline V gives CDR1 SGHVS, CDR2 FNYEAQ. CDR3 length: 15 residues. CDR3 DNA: TGTGCCAGCAGCCCGCAGGGCGCGAACACCGGGGAGCTGTTTTTT. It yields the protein CASSPQGANTGELFF.

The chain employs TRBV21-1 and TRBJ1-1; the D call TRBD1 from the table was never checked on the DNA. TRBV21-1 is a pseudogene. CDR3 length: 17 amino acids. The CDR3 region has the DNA TGTGCCAGCAGCAAAGACGGGACAAGGAAGCAGAGCACTGAAGCTTTCTTT. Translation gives CASSKDGTRKQSTEAFF.

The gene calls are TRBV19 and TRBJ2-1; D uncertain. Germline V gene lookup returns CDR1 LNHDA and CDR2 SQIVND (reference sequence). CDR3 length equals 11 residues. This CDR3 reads CAETEDNEQFF. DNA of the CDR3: TGTGCAGAGACCGAGGACAATGAGCAGTTCTTC.

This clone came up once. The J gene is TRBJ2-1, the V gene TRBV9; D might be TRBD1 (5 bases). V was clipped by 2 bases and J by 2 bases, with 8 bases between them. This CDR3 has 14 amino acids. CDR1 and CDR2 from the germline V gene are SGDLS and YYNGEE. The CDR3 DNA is TGTGCCAGCAGCGTGGGGCTAGCCTACAATGAGCAGTTCTTC. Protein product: CASSVGLAYNEQFF.

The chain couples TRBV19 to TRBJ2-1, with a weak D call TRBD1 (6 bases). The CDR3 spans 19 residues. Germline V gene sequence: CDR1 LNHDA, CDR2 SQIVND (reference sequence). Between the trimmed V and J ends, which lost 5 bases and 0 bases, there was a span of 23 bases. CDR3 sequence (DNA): TGTGCCAGTAGTGAAGCTGGGACAAGGCCCTCTAGCTCCTACAATGAGCAGTTCTTC. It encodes CASSEAGTRPSSSYNEQFF.

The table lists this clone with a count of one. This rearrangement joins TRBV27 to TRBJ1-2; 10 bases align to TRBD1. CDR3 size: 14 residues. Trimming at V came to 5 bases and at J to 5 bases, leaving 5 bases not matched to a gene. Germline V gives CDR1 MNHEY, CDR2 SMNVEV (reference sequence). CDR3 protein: CASSPRDRGYGYTF. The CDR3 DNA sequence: TGTGCCAGCAGTCCCCGGGACAGGGGTTATGGCTACACCTTC.

In DNA form, the CDR3 reads TGTGCCAGCAGCCTTATCGCCTACGAGCAGTACTTC. It codes for CASSLIAYEQYF. This chain connects TRBV7-9 to TRBJ2-7; no firm D call. Trimming pared 5 bases from V and 2 bases from J, leaving 7 bases between. CDR3 length: 12 residues. CDR1 and CDR2 (germline): SEHNR, FQNEAQ (reference sequence).

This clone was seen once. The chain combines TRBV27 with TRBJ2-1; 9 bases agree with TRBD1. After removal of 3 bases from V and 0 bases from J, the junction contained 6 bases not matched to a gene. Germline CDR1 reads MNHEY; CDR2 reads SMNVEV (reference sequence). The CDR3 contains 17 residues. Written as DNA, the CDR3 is TGTGCCAGCAGTTTTATAGACAGGGGGAGCTCCTACAATGAGCAGTTCTTC. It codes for CASSFIDRGSSYNEQFF.

CDR3 DNA sequence: TGTGCCACCAGTGACTCGGGACAGTTCTATGGCTACACCTTC. Protein: CATSDSGQFYGYTF. The J gene is TRBJ1-2, the V gene TRBV24-1; 7 nucleotides match TRBD1. Germline V gene data show CDR1 as KGHDR and CDR2 as SFDVKD. V lost 4 bases and J lost 4; bases outside the gene matches: 5. CDR3 length: 14 residues.